The sequence of this T cell receptor (beta chain) was determined in a study of T cell repertoires in cytomegalovirus infection. Study outcomes and limitations: There were carriers of CMV plus the relevant HLA, and cumulative public TCR beta family frequency identified them. HLA-C-restricted CMV-specific TCR beta clonotypes were dominant in the ex vivo response.

TCRdb re-called the reads with MiXCR, one entry per CDR3 protein. The sample consists of some 100,000 distinct CDR3 sequences, less than 25% of them appearing once. The germline V gene encodes CDR1 MDHEN and CDR2 SYDVKM. V lost 3 bases and J 2 bases, leaving 15 bases between the germline ends. The CDR3 sequence is 16 residues long. As regards this clonotype: Its antigen is not known.

Sequenced: CD8+ T cells from PBMCs. The receptor was isolated from a human donor in good health (CMV status not recorded). Some clones in this sample may be carry-over from other donors' samples. This sequence joins TRBV28 and TRBJ2-3; tentatively, D is TRBD2 (5 bases). CDR3 nucleotide sequence: TGTGCCAGCAGTTTTGGTCAGGTCGGGGACACAGATACGCAGTATTTT. Translation gives CASSFGQVGDTDTQYF.